The 4 T cell receptor beta chains below come from one sample, sequenced in a study of liver allograft versus peripheral blood T cells. Background on the study: A comparison was made between T cell receptor repertoires in transplanted livers and those in recipients' peripheral blood.

TCRdb itself ran the reads through MiXCR, one entry per CDR3 protein. Here the sample spans about 3,700 distinct CDR3 sequences, 16% being singletons. Receptor source: a human patient who had a liver transplant. Some T cells may trace back to the graft donor.

Relative to its sample, this clonotype is medium-sized (0.01 to 0.1%). This chain joins TRBV6-5 and TRBJ1-4; D may be TRBD1 (5 bases). The CDR3 contains 15 residues. The germline gives CDR1 MNHEY, CDR2 SVGAGI. V lost 0 bases, J lost 7 bases, and 12 bases lay in between. Here the CDR3 reads CASSYSPGRGEKLFF. The CDR3 region has the DNA TGTGCCAGCAGTTACTCCCCGGGACGGGGTGAAAAACTGTTTTTT.

By share of the sample, this clonotype is large (0.1 to 1%). The chain has TRBV6-1 and TRBJ2-3, with 9 bases identical to TRBD2. Germline V gives CDR1 MNHNS, CDR2 SASEGT. With 2 bases clipped from V and 5 bases from J, the junction kept 2 bases outside the gene matches. The CDR3 runs 14 residues. The CDR3 spells CASSEPAGGDTQYF. The DNA for the CDR3 is TGTGCCAGCAGTGAACCAGCGGGGGGAGATACGCAGTATTTT.

The chain recombines TRBV7-9 with TRBJ2-2, with 8 bases identical to TRBD1. CDR1 is SEHNR, CDR2 FQNEAQ, per germline (reference sequence). V dropped 5 bases and J dropped 6; count of bases not matched to a gene: 5. The CDR3 covers 14 residues. The CDR3 is CASSLRGLAGELFF. In DNA, the CDR3 is TGTGCCAGCAGCCTCAGGGGGCTCGCCGGGGAGCTGTTTTTT.

This clonotype is deemed medium-sized (0.01 to 0.1%). V and J are TRBV30 and TRBJ1-6; D ambiguous. Trimming took 0 bases from V and 9 from J, leaving 15 bases between them. The CDR3 loop spans 15 amino acids. Germline assignment: CDR1 GTSNPN and CDR2 SVGIG (reference sequence). The CDR3 protein is CAWSVQGLMGSPLHF. The CDR3, as DNA: TGTGCCTGGAGTGTACAAGGGTTGATGGGTTCACCCCTCCACTTT.